Below are 9 T cell receptor beta chains sequenced from a single sample in a study of blood T cells in healthy people across ages. With a J-beta primer mix and a sample-barcoded 5' primer, a second PCR ran about 7 to 12 cycles. Via MiXCR, TCRdb re-called the 5' RACE reads, giving one row per CDR3 protein. The table records approximately 580,000 distinct CDR3 sequences, about 25% of them present only once. These data are also associated with another study on T cells of mothers and their children.

Specimen: blood. These TCRs come from a boy younger than 18 in good health.

The chain combines TRBV29-1 with TRBJ2-1; possibly TRBD2 for D (5 bases). CDR1 SQVTM and CDR2 ANQGSEA come from the germline V gene. V lost 7 bases and J 3 bases, leaving 16 bases between the germline ends. The CDR3 runs to 14 residues. The CDR3 nucleotides read TGCAGCGGGAAACGGGATTCCCGCTACAATGAGCAGTTCTTC. Translation: CSGKRDSRYNEQFF.

This clonotype was seen only once. An end of the junction does not agree with germline; a read error may underlie this. The J gene is TRBJ2-2, the V gene TRBV30, with 10 bases lining up with TRBD1. There are 13 residues in the CDR3. CDR1 is GTSNPN and CDR2 is SVGIG in the germline V gene (reference sequence). The CDR3 DNA sequence: TGTGCCTGGAGTGTACGGGGGACAGGGGAGGTGTTTTTT. Translated: CAWSVRGTGEVFF.

J is TRBJ2-1 and V is TRBV20-1, with 10 bases fitting TRBD2. The tail of the sequence fits TRBJ2-7 better, so the J call may be wrong. This CDR3 is built from 14 residues. The germline V gene has CDR1 DFQATT and CDR2 SNEGSKA (reference sequence). The CDR3 DNA is TGCAGTGCCCCGCCTAGCGGGAGTGTCTACGAGCAGTACTTC. Encoded protein: CSAPPSGSVYEQYF.

The chain is built from TRBV7-8 and TRBJ2-5; possibly TRBD2 for D (6 bases). The end of the DNA fits TRBJ2-1 better, so the J call may be wrong. The CDR3 consists of 15 residues. The germline CDR1 and CDR2 sequences are SGHVS and FQNEAQ. CDR3 residues: CASSLVGRTYGEQFF. DNA of the CDR3: TGTGCCAGCAGCTTAGTGGGGAGGACTTACGGGGAGCAGTTCTTC.

This clonotype appeared many times. CDR3: CSVESGGSYNEQFF. The CDR3 nucleotides read TGCAGCGTTGAGTCGGGGGGATCCTACAATGAGCAGTTCTTC. V usage is TRBV29-1 and J usage is TRBJ2-1; 7 bases match TRBD2. V lost 3 bases, J lost 1 base, and 3 bases stayed unmatched. The CDR3 length is 14 residues. Germline loops: CDR1 SQVTM, CDR2 ANQGSEA.

This chain connects TRBV20-1 to TRBJ1-5; D gene ambiguous. Germline V gene lookup returns CDR1 DFQATT and CDR2 SNEGSKA (reference sequence). This CDR3 comprises 13 residues. V lost 6 bases and J 0 bases, leaving 9 bases between the germline ends. The CDR3 DNA follows: TGCAGTGCCCCGGACTCTAGCAATCAGCCCCAGCATTTT. Its protein is CSAPDSSNQPQHF.

To note about this clonotype: The junction departs from the called germline gene at one end, perhaps through a read error. This chain joins TRBV7-2 and TRBJ1-2; possible D gene TRBD1, 6 bases. The CDR3 has 12 amino acids. From germline, CDR1 is SGHTA and CDR2 FQGNSA. Here the CDR3 DNA reads TGTGCCAGCAGGATACAGGGCTATGACTACACCTTC. Translated: CASRIQGYDYTF.

This clonotype came up a few times. The gene calls are TRBV3-1 and TRBJ2-3, with TRBD2 as a possible D gene (7 bases). This CDR3 region has 18 residues. Looked up from germline, CDR1 is LGHDT and CDR2 is YNNKEL (reference sequence). Between the trimmed V and J ends, which lost 0 bases and 9 bases, there was a span of 25 bases. DNA for the CDR3: TGTGCCAGCAGCCAAGAAGTTGTGTATGGGGGGGGCCAAGACACGCAGTATTTT. Protein: CASSQEVVYGGGQDTQYF.

The table lists this clonotype with a few counts. The V call is TRBV29-1, the J call TRBJ2-1; D is undetermined. Per germline, CDR1 SQVTM and CDR2 ANQGSEA. The CDR3 consists of 13 residues. The V gene lost 4 bases and the J gene lost 7 bases, with 14 bases spanning the gap. CDR3 DNA: TGCAGCGTTGGGACGTATACAAGGAATGAGCAGTTCTTC. The encoded protein is CSVGTYTRNEQFF.